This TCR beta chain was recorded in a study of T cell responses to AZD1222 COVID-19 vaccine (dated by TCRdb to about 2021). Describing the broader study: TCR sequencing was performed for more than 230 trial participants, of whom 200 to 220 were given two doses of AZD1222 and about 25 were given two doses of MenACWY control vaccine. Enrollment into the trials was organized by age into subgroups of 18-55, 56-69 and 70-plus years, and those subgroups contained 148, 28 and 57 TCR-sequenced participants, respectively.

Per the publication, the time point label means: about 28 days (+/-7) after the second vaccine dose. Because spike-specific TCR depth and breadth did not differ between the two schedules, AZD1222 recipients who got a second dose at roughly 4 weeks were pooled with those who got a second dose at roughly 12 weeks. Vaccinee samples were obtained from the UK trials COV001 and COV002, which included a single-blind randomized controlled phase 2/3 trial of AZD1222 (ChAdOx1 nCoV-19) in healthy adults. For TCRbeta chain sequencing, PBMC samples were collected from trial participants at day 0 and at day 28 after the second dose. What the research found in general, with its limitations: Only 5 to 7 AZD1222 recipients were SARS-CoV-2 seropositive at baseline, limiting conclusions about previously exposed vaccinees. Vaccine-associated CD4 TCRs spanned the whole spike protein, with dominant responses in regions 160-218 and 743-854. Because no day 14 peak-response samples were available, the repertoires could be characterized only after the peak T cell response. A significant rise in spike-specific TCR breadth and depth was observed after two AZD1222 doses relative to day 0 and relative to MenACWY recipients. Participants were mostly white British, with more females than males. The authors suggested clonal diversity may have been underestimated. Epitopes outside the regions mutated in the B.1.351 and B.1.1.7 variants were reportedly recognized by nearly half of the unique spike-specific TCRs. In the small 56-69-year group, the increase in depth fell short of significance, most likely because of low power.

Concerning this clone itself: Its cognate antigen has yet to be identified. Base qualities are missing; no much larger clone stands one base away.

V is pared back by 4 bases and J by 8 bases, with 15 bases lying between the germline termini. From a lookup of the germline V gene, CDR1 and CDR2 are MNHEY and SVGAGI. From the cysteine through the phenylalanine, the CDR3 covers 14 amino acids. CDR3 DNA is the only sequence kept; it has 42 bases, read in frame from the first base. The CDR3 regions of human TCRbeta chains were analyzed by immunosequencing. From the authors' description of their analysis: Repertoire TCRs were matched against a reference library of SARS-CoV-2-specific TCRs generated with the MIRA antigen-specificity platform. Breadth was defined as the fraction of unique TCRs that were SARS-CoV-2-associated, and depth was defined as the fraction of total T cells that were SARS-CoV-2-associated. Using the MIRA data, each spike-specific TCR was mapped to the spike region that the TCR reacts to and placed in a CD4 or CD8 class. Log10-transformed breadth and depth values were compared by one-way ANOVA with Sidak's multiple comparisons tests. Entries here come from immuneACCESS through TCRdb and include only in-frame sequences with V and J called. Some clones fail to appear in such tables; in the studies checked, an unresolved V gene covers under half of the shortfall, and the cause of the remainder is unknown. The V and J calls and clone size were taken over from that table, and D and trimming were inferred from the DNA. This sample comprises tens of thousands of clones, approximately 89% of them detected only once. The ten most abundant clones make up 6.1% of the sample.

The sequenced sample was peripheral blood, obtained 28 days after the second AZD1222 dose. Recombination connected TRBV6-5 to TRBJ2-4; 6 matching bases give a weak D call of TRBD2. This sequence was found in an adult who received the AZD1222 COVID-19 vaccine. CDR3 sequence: CASSSGPIADIQYF. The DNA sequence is TGTGCCAGCAGTTCGGGTCCAATAGCGGACATTCAGTACTTC.